What follows are 23 T cell receptor beta chains derived from one specimen sequenced in a study of cytomegalovirus exposure and HLA in healthy donors. Vbeta (60) and Jbeta (13) primers were used in the PCR. Repertoires were generated with immunoSEQ multiplex PCR, while TCRdb's copy carries only in-frame clones and drops some. This sample yields around 150,000 clones, of which approximately 82% are seen a single time; approximately 1.5% belongs to the top ten. The material sequenced was PBMCs. These receptors came from a man aged 25 to 40 in good health and CMV-seropositive.

This chain uses TRBV2 with TRBJ2-5; 8 bases are a match to TRBD1. Looked up from germline, CDR1 is SNHLY and CDR2 is FYNNEI. Trimming took 6 bases from V and 1 from J; bases not matched to a gene: 4. The CDR3 contains 14 residues. Here the CDR3 DNA reads TGTGCCAGCAGAAGGACAGGGCTCCAAGAGACCCAGTACTTC. Its translation: CASRRTGLQETQYF.

The rearrangement links TRBV30 to TRBJ2-1; 8 bases map to TRBD2. V lost 5 bases, J lost 4 bases, and 10 bases stayed unmatched. There are 15 residues in the CDR3. CDR1 and CDR2 from the germline V gene are GTSNPN and SVGIG (reference sequence). CDR3 region: CAWAPGLDGYNEQFF. The CDR3 DNA follows: TGTGCCTGGGCCCCGGGACTAGACGGGTACAATGAGCAGTTCTTC.

The chain joins TRBV5-4 to TRBJ2-3, with a possible D match to TRBD2 (6 bases). In germline, CDR1 is SGHNT, CDR2 YYREEE (reference sequence). V was clipped by 4 bases and J by 4 bases, with 16 bases between them. The CDR3 totals 15 residues. The chain's CDR3 is CASSPGDAGADTQYF. The DNA of the CDR3 is TGTGCCAGCAGCCCGGGAGACGCCGGCGCAGATACGCAGTATTTT.

The V and J genes are TRBV2 and TRBJ2-7; TRBD2 agrees at 10 bases. V lost 5 bases and J lost 5; bases outside the gene matches: 9. This CDR3 is 15 amino acids long. CDR1 and CDR2 (germline): SNHLY, FYNNEI. Here the CDR3 reads CASSTRLAGVDEQYF. In nucleotides, the CDR3 is TGTGCCAGCAGTACGCGGCTAGCGGGAGTCGACGAGCAGTACTTC.

Notes on this clone: The same CDR3 can be traced to other DNA sequences in this sample. The V and J genes are TRBV28 and TRBJ1-5; 8 bases fit TRBD1. This CDR3 has 13 amino acids. Germline loops: CDR1 MDHEN, CDR2 SYDVKM. V dropped 10 bases and J dropped 4; count of bases not matched to a gene: 6. The CDR3 nucleotides read TGTGCCACCACAGGGGGATGGAATCAGCCCCAGCATTTT. Amino acid sequence: CATTGGWNQPQHF.

This sequence joins TRBV5-1 and TRBJ2-1; TRBD2 agrees at 14 bases. The germline V gene encodes CDR1 SGHRS and CDR2 YFSETQ. J was trimmed by 6 bases and V by 4 bases; bases with no gene match: 9. The CDR3 contains 17 residues. The CDR3 coding sequence is TGCGCCAGCAGCCGGCCTCGGACTAGCGGGGGGCTCAATGAGCAGTTCTTC. Protein sequence: CASSRPRTSGGLNEQFF.

This rearrangement joins TRBV15 to TRBJ2-3; a possible D gene is TRBD1 (5 bases). CDR1 LNHNV and CDR2 YYDKDF come from the germline V gene (reference sequence). CDR3 length equals 15 residues. V was cut by 1 base and J by 2 bases, with 10 bases left in between. Here the CDR3 reads CATSRALTDTDTQYF. Here the CDR3 DNA reads TGTGCCACCAGCAGAGCGCTGACAGACACAGATACGCAGTATTTT.

This rearrangement joins TRBV27 to TRBJ2-1, with TRBD2 as a possible D gene (6 bases). V lost 10 bases to trimming and J lost 0 bases, with 13 bases between them. This CDR3 region has 14 residues. Germline CDR1 is MNHEY and CDR2 is SMNVEV (reference sequence). In DNA, the CDR3 is TGTGCCACCCTTAGCGGTAGCTCCTACAATGAGCAGTTCTTC. The encoded protein is CATLSGSSYNEQFF.

This chain uses TRBV2 with TRBJ2-3; TRBD2 is a possible D gene (6 bases). The CDR3 contains 17 residues. The germline CDR1 and CDR2 sequences are SNHLY and FYNNEI. The germline V and J ends were trimmed by 6 bases and 0 bases, with 19 bases remaining between them. In DNA form, the CDR3 reads TGTGCCAGCAGGTACTCCCCGGCGGCGGGAAGCACAGATACGCAGTATTTT. Its protein product is CASRYSPAAGSTDTQYF.

This clone came up a few times. The chain carries TRBV6-6 and TRBJ1-1; 7 positions agree with TRBD1. CDR3 length: 16 residues. CDR1 MNHNY and CDR2 SVGAGI come from the germline V gene (reference sequence). The trim removed 0 bases at V and 3 bases at J, leaving 7 bases unmatched. The CDR3 is CASSYSPGQMDTEAFF. The CDR3 bases are TGTGCCAGCAGTTACTCGCCGGGACAGATGGACACTGAAGCTTTCTTT.

The rearrangement joins TRBV6-1 to TRBJ2-4; 10 bases are shared with TRBD1. Per germline, CDR1 MNHNS and CDR2 SASEGT. The J segment lost 3 bases and the V segment lost 7 bases, leaving 6 bases of the junction unmatched. This CDR3 region has 15 residues. The CDR3 is CASIWTGGGKNIQYF. DNA for the CDR3: TGTGCCAGCATTTGGACAGGGGGAGGCAAAAACATTCAGTACTTC.

The V and J genes are TRBV5-4 and TRBJ2-1, with TRBD2 matching 10 bases. The CDR3 sequence is 14 residues long. Germline V gene sequence: CDR1 SGHNT, CDR2 YYREEE (reference sequence). V shed 4 bases and J 8 bases; nucleotides not matched to a gene: 6. Written as DNA, the CDR3 is TGTGCCAGCAGCACGGGACTAGCGATGGATGAGCAGTTCTTC. Its translation: CASSTGLAMDEQFF. The full variable domain, in which reference TRBV5-4 and TRBJ2-1 provide the parts outside the CDR3, is ETGVTQSPTHLIKTRGQQVTLRCSSQSGHNTVSWYQQALGQGPQFIFQYYREEENGRGNFPPRFSGLQFPNYSSELNVNALELDDSALYLCASSTGLAMDEQFFGPGTRLTVL.

Points on this clone: The junction shows a germline mismatch at one end, possibly a read error. This rearrangement joins TRBV7-9 to TRBJ1-6, with unresolved D. Germline values: CDR1 SEHNR, CDR2 FQNEAQ (reference sequence). The CDR3 spans 12 residues. CDR3: CSSSLGGSPLHF. CDR3 in DNA: TGTTCCAGCAGCTTAGGAGGATCACCCCTCCACTTT.

V is TRBV19 and J is TRBJ1-5; TRBD1 aligns across 7 bases. The CDR3 covers 14 residues. The germline V gene encodes CDR1 LNHDA and CDR2 SQIVND (reference sequence). The trim removed 4 bases at V and 6 bases at J, leaving 6 bases unmatched. CDR3 sequence: CASSSRQGGQPQHF. The CDR3 nucleotides are TGTGCCAGTAGTAGCCGACAGGGAGGTCAGCCCCAGCATTTT.

This rearrangement joins TRBV2 to TRBJ2-7; 9 bases are a match to TRBD2. CDR3 length equals 14 residues. The junction had 2 bases not matched to a gene; V was cut back by 3 bases and J by 2 bases. Germline V lookup: CDR1 SNHLY, CDR2 FYNNEI. Here the CDR3 reads CASSDASGAYEQYF. The CDR3 DNA reads as TGTGCCAGCAGTGACGCTAGCGGGGCCTACGAGCAGTACTTC.

This clone has just one count. The chain links TRBV7-8 to TRBJ2-7, with 13 positions matching TRBD2. There are 17 residues in the CDR3. Losses at the gene ends were 1 base for V and 2 bases for J; bases not matched to a gene: 5. Germline CDR1 and CDR2: SGHVS and FQNEAQ. The chain's CDR3 is CASSLVETSGGPYEQYF. CDR3 sequence (DNA): TGTGCCAGCAGCTTAGTAGAGACTAGCGGGGGGCCCTACGAGCAGTACTTC.

The chain combines TRBV5-1 with TRBJ2-5; the D is unclear. Germline V gene data show CDR1 as SGHRS and CDR2 as YFSETQ. V was trimmed by 2 bases and J by 0 bases, leaving 8 bases between them. The CDR3 is 14 residues long. CDR3 sequence: CASSFQADQETQYF. CDR3 bases: TGCGCCAGCAGCTTTCAGGCAGACCAAGAGACCCAGTACTTC.

The chain uses TRBV28 and TRBJ1-6; possible D gene TRBD1, 6 bases. The V and J ends lost 5 bases and 10 bases respectively, with 15 bases between them. CDR1 and CDR2 (germline): MDHEN, SYDVKM. The CDR3 is 14 amino acids. CDR3 protein: CASSLTQGSSPLHF. The CDR3 bases are TGTGCCAGCAGTCTCACACAGGGATCCTCACCCCTCCACTTT. The variable domain in full, completed from reference TRBV28 and TRBJ1-6, reads DVKVTQSSRYLVKRTGEKVFLECVQDMDHENMFWYRQDPGLGLRLIYFSYDVKMKEKGDIPEGYSVSREKKERFSLILESASTNQTSMYLCASSLTQGSSPLHFGNGTRLTVT.

This chain uses TRBV28 with TRBJ1-4; TRBD1 agrees at 8 bases. J gave up 5 bases and V 5 bases, and 10 bases lay outside the gene matches. This CDR3 is built from 16 residues. Per the germline V gene, CDR1 is MDHEN and CDR2 is SYDVKM. This chain's CDR3 is CASSPAGQAGNEKLFF. As DNA, the CDR3 is TGTGCCAGCAGTCCGGCGGGACAGGCGGGGAATGAAAAACTGTTTTTT.

This chain uses TRBV4-1 with TRBJ1-3, with D unresolved. CDR1 and CDR2 (germline): MGHRA, YSYEKL. The CDR3 has 16 amino acids. Deletions cut 0 bases from V and 3 bases from J, with 12 bases between. The CDR3 sequence is CASSQDMKRLGNTIYF. CDR3 nucleotide sequence: TGCGCCAGCAGCCAAGATATGAAGAGGCTTGGAAACACCATATATTTT.

The chain is built from TRBV5-1 and TRBJ2-7; maybe TRBD1 (5 bases). CDR1 and CDR2 (germline): SGHRS, YFSETQ. Trimming shortened V by 1 base and J by 10 bases, and 9 bases separated the two germline ends. The CDR3 is 11 residues long. CDR3 loop: CASSLQGTQYF. The CDR3 DNA is TGCGCCAGCAGCTTGCAGGGAACTCAGTACTTC.

This clone was counted a few times. The genes are TRBV7-2 and TRBJ2-7; 10 nucleotides match TRBD2. This CDR3 has 15 residues. The germline V gene encodes CDR1 SGHTA and CDR2 FQGNSA. Unmatched junction bases numbered 5, after V lost 0 bases and J lost 6 bases. In DNA, the CDR3 is TGTGCCAGCAGCTTAGCCTTAGCGGGGGGCGGCGAGCAGTACTTC. Amino acids: CASSLALAGGGEQYF.

The CDR3 sequence: CASRLGTENTEAFF. The DNA of the CDR3 is TGTGCCAGCAGACTTGGGACAGAAAACACTGAAGCTTTCTTT. V is TRBV7-3 and J is TRBJ1-1; 7 bases are a match to TRBD1. This CDR3 contains 14 residues. Germline V gene sequence: CDR1 SGHTA, CDR2 FQGTGA. V shed 6 bases, J shed 2 bases, and the junction held 6 bases outside the gene matches.